This T cell receptor beta chain stems from a study of response to subunit inactivated influenza vaccine. Overall study findings and caveats: T cells newly recruited by each seasonal influenza vaccination are few, the authors suggested.

TCRdb reanalysed the RT-PCR reads using MiXCR and keeps one entry per CDR3 protein. The data contain 500,000 to 550,000 distinct CDR3 sequences, approximately 7.2% of them singletons. This clonotype was observed at least ten times. Its matching antigen is unknown. V gave up 5 bases and J gave up 10 bases; unmatched junction bases: 9. The CDR3 runs 15 residues. The germline V gene has CDR1 SGHTA and CDR2 FQGNSA. The source material was PBMCs from blood, sampled roughly 24 months after vaccination. This receptor was taken from a man aged 50 to 69 who received an inactivated influenza vaccine. V and J are TRBV7-2 and TRBJ2-1; 12 nucleotides match TRBD2. DNA for the CDR3: TGTGCCAGCAGCCTCCGACTAGCGGGAGCCTCAGAGCAGTTCTTC. This sequence encodes CASSLRLAGASEQFF.